A selection of T cell receptor beta chains follows, all from one sample in a study of neoadjuvant anti-PD-1 for oral cavity cancer. Clones were sequenced by immunoSEQ multiplex PCR, and TCRdb holds only the in-frame ones, with some missing. Among roughly 14,000 clones listed, just over 65% were seen once. Here the sequenced sample was PBMCs, taken before nivolumab (anti-PD-1) treatment. The receptors were gathered from a person between 40 and 85 years old with oral cavity squamous cell carcinoma. Both conserved end residues are part of each CDR3. The order of the fields is CDR3 protein, CDR3 DNA, J gene, V gene, D gene, clone size. A D gene is named only where the DNA matches it firmly. Some rows mark clone size as missing; the rest say once, few, many or name a class of expanded clone.

CDR3: CSAGRTSAPNEQFF
DNA: TGCAGCGCGGGGAGGACTAGCGCCCCCAATGAGCAGTTCTTC
J: TRBJ2-1
V: TRBV29-1
D: TRBD2
size: NA

CDR3: CAISESEEKLFF
DNA: TGTGCCATCAGTGAGTCGGAGGAAAAACTGTTTTTT
J: TRBJ1-4
V: TRBV10-3
D: NA
size: NA

CDR3: CASSQELGRKGETQYF
DNA: TGTGCCAGCAGCCAAGAATTGGGGAGAAAAGGGGAGACCCAGTACTTC
J: TRBJ2-5
V: TRBV4-2
D: NA
size: NA

CDR3: CASSGEGPSTDTQYF
DNA: TGTGCCAGCAGCGGGGAGGGCCCTAGCACAGATACGCAGTATTTT
J: TRBJ2-3
V: TRBV5-4
D: TRBD2
size: NA

CDR3: CASSVTSGGPEVQYF
DNA: TGTGCCAGCAGCGTGACTAGCGGGGGGCCAGAGGTGCAGTACTTC
J: TRBJ2-4
V: TRBV7-9
D: TRBD2
size: few

CDR3: CASSPSGTGGDTQYF
DNA: TGTGCCAGCAGTCCTAGCGGGACAGGAGGGGATACGCAGTATTTT
J: TRBJ2-3
V: TRBV11-3
D: NA
size: NA

CDR3: CSVGQGSNQPQHF
DNA: TGCAGCGTTGGGCAGGGGAGCAATCAGCCCCAGCATTTT
J: TRBJ1-5
V: TRBV29-1
D: NA
size: few

CDR3: CSVGASSYLYEQYF
DNA: TGCAGCGTTGGAGCGTCGTCGTATCTCTACGAGCAGTACTTC
J: TRBJ2-7
V: TRBV29-1
D: NA
size: NA

CDR3: CASSKAVQGGEKLFF
DNA: TGTGCCAGCAGCAAAGCGGTACAGGGCGGTGAAAAACTGTTTTTT
J: TRBJ1-4
V: TRBV21-1
D: NA
size: few

CDR3: CASSQVRQVAYEQYF
DNA: TGTGCCAGCAGCCAAGTTCGGCAGGTGGCCTACGAGCAGTACTTC
J: TRBJ2-7
V: TRBV4-2
D: NA
size: NA

CDR3: CASSVNGGSSEQFF
DNA: TGTGCCAGCAGCGTGAACGGAGGGTCCAGTGAGCAGTTCTTC
J: TRBJ2-1
V: TRBV9
D: NA
size: NA

CDR3: CASRGDGSNYGYTF
DNA: TGTGCCAGCAGGGGGGACGGTTCTAACTATGGCTACACCTTC
J: TRBJ1-2
V: TRBV9
D: NA
size: few

CDR3: CASSSLTGANYGYTF
DNA: TGTGCCAGCAGCTCACTGACAGGGGCCAACTATGGCTACACCTTC
J: TRBJ1-2
V: TRBV11-2
D: TRBD1
size: NA

CDR3: CSSRDSYEQYF
DNA: TGCAGCTCCCGGGACAGCTACGAGCAGTACTTC
J: TRBJ2-7
V: TRBV29-1
D: TRBD1
size: NA

CDR3: CAISERENEAFF
DNA: TGTGCCATCAGTGAGAGAGAGAATGAAGCTTTCTTT
J: TRBJ1-1
V: TRBV10-3
D: NA
size: once

CDR3: CATSRDKGTGSGNTIYF
DNA: TGTGCCACCAGCAGAGATAAGGGGACAGGCTCTGGAAACACCATATATTTT
J: TRBJ1-3
V: TRBV15
D: TRBD1
size: NA

CDR3: CASSQGGAPYNEQFF
DNA: TGTGCCAGCAGCCAAGGTGGGGCCCCCTACAATGAGCAGTTCTTC
J: TRBJ2-1
V: TRBV14
D: NA
size: NA

CDR3: CASSSRHSGNTIYF
DNA: TGTGCCAGCAGCTCACGACACTCTGGAAACACCATATATTTT
J: TRBJ1-3
V: TRBV5-6
D: NA
size: NA

CDR3: CASSSTGESYNEQFF
DNA: TGTGCCAGCAGCTCCACAGGCGAGTCCTACAATGAGCAGTTCTTC
J: TRBJ2-1
V: TRBV5-6
D: NA
size: NA

CDR3: CASRLTGAVSRAQDGVTVNIQYF
DNA: TGTGCCAGTAGACTTACAGGGGCCGTCAGCCGGGCTCAAGACGGAGTAACGGTAAACATTCAGTACTTC
J: TRBJ2-4
V: TRBV19
D: TRBD1
size: NA

CDR3: CASSYWSDTEAFF
DNA: TGTGCCAGCAGTTACTGGTCGGACACTGAAGCTTTCTTT
J: TRBJ1-1
V: TRBV6-5
D: NA
size: NA

CDR3: CASGLTRVEYGYTF
DNA: TGTGCTAGTGGTTTGACGCGGGTGGAGTATGGCTACACCTTC
J: TRBJ1-2
V: TRBV12-5
D: NA
size: few

CDR3: CAIGGTSSHNEQFF
DNA: TGTGCCATCGGGGGCACTAGCAGCCACAATGAGCAGTTCTTC
J: TRBJ2-1
V: TRBV10-3
D: NA
size: NA

CDR3: CASNRETGLNTEAFF
DNA: TGTGCCAGCAATCGAGAGACAGGACTGAACACTGAAGCTTTCTTT
J: TRBJ1-1
V: TRBV6-6
D: NA
size: NA

CDR3: CASSLGGLRDGYTF
DNA: TGCGCCAGCAGCTTGGGGGGTCTGAGAGATGGCTACACCTTC
J: TRBJ1-2
V: TRBV5-1
D: NA
size: NA

CDR3: CASSFARASYEQYF
DNA: TGTGCCAGCAGTTTCGCCAGGGCCTCCTACGAGCAGTACTTC
J: TRBJ2-7
V: TRBV28
D: NA
size: NA

CDR3: CASSPPNRPNQPQHF
DNA: TGTGCCAGTAGTCCCCCGAACCGGCCCAATCAGCCCCAGCATTTT
J: TRBJ1-5
V: TRBV19
D: NA
size: NA

CDR3: CASSLARGWEAFF
DNA: TGTGCCAGCAGCTTGGCCAGGGGGTGGGAAGCTTTCTTT
J: TRBJ1-1
V: TRBV5-4
D: TRBD1
size: NA

CDR3: CASSLGAAYGYTF
DNA: TGTGCCAGCAGCTTAGGGGCAGCCTATGGCTACACCTTC
J: TRBJ1-2
V: TRBV7-9
D: NA
size: few

CDR3: CASSRGRWETQYF
DNA: TGTGCCAGCAGTCGGGGGAGGTGGGAGACCCAGTACTTC
J: TRBJ2-5
V: TRBV6-6
D: NA
size: NA

CDR3: CASALTNNEQFF
DNA: TGTGCCAGCGCCCTAACAAATAATGAGCAGTTCTTC
J: TRBJ2-1
V: TRBV6-6
D: NA
size: NA

CDR3: CASRVGGSHEQYF
DNA: TGTGCCAGCAGGGTGGGGGGGTCGCACGAGCAGTACTTC
J: TRBJ2-7
V: TRBV28
D: TRBD2
size: NA

CDR3: CAWSTGRRTEAFF
DNA: TGTGCCTGGAGCACAGGACGGCGTACTGAAGCTTTCTTT
J: TRBJ1-1
V: TRBV30
D: NA
size: NA

CDR3: CASSLTEYQETQYF
DNA: TGTGCCAGCAGCTTAACAGAGTACCAAGAGACCCAGTACTTC
J: TRBJ2-5
V: TRBV5-5
D: NA
size: NA

CDR3: CASSYEGGQPQHF
DNA: TGTGCCAGCAGTTACGAGGGCGGTCAGCCCCAGCATTTT
J: TRBJ1-5
V: TRBV6-6
D: NA
size: few

CDR3: CASSVVGATGELFF
DNA: TGTGCCAGCAGCGTAGTCGGTGCTACCGGGGAGCTGTTTTTT
J: TRBJ2-2
V: TRBV9
D: NA
size: NA

CDR3: CASSSTDYSNQPQHF
DNA: TGTGCCAGCAGCTCCACAGACTATAGCAATCAGCCCCAGCATTTT
J: TRBJ1-5
V: TRBV5-8
D: NA
size: few

CDR3: CASSDLSGGVRQYF
DNA: TGTGCCAGCAGCGATCTCAGCGGGGGTGTGAGGCAGTATTTT
J: TRBJ2-3
V: TRBV7-2
D: TRBD2
size: few

CDR3: CAISRLAGGGGEATSYEQYF
DNA: TGTGCCATCAGTCGACTAGCGGGAGGAGGCGGGGAGGCCACATCCTACGAGCAGTACTTC
J: TRBJ2-7
V: TRBV10-3
D: TRBD2
size: NA

CDR3: CASSLSPGANQPQHF
DNA: TGTGCCAGCAGCTTGAGTCCGGGGGCCAATCAGCCCCAGCATTTT
J: TRBJ1-5
V: TRBV5-5
D: NA
size: NA

CDR3: CASSLGLSSYEQYF
DNA: TGTGCCAGCAGCTTGGGCTTGAGCTCCTACGAGCAGTACTTC
J: TRBJ2-7
V: TRBV7-2
D: NA
size: NA

CDR3: CASSLLGSNQPQHF
DNA: TGTGCCAGCAGTTTACTGGGCAGCAATCAGCCCCAGCATTTT
J: TRBJ1-5
V: TRBV28
D: NA
size: NA

CDR3: CASRTGGGYSNQPQHF
DNA: TGTGCCAGCAGGACAGGGGGCGGATATAGCAATCAGCCCCAGCATTTT
J: TRBJ1-5
V: TRBV2
D: TRBD1
size: NA

CDR3: CASSVDQTNTGELFF
DNA: TGTGCCAGCAGTGTGGATCAGACAAACACCGGGGAGCTGTTTTTT
J: TRBJ2-2
V: TRBV2
D: NA
size: NA

CDR3: CASSPRDSYGYTF
DNA: TGTGCCAGCAGTCCGAGGGACAGCTATGGCTACACCTTC
J: TRBJ1-2
V: TRBV6-5
D: TRBD1
size: few

CDR3: CASSEWLYVALHF
DNA: TGTGCCAGCAGTGAATGGTTATATGTGGCCCTCCACTTT
J: TRBJ1-6
V: TRBV2
D: NA
size: NA

CDR3: CASSLASYNEQFF
DNA: TGTGCCAGCAGCTTGGCCTCCTACAATGAGCAGTTCTTC
J: TRBJ2-1
V: TRBV5-4
D: NA
size: NA

CDR3: CASQRGQGAMGQETQYF
DNA: TGTGCCAGCCAACGGGGACAGGGGGCGATGGGACAAGAGACCCAGTACTTC
J: TRBJ2-5
V: TRBV4-2
D: TRBD1
size: NA

CDR3: CASKPRRNTGELFF
DNA: TGTGCCAGCAAACCCCGCAGGAACACCGGGGAGCTGTTTTTT
J: TRBJ2-2
V: TRBV6-5
D: NA
size: NA

CDR3: CASSSSGQAQVGYTF
DNA: TGTGCCAGCAGTTCATCCGGACAAGCTCAGGTTGGCTACACCTTC
J: TRBJ1-2
V: TRBV6-5
D: NA
size: few